Below are 11 T cell receptor beta chains sequenced from a single sample in a study of cytomegalovirus exposure and HLA in healthy donors. Measured with immunoSEQ multiplex PCR; TCRdb has only the in-frame clones, and not every one. Altogether around 170,000 clones are present, around 85% being singletons, with the ten largest covering approximately 15%. The sample was PBMCs. The receptors here all came from a man aged 18 to 30 in good health and CMV-seropositive.

The chain recombines TRBV6-5 with TRBJ1-4; perhaps TRBD1 as D (5 bases). The CDR3 extends over 14 amino acids. Germline values: CDR1 MNHEY, CDR2 SVGAGI. Trimming stripped 1 base from V and 5 bases from J, with 8 bases between. The CDR3 loop is CASSYWGENEKLFF. The DNA of the CDR3 is TGTGCCAGCAGTTACTGGGGGGAGAATGAAAAACTGTTTTTT.

V is TRBV7-2 and J is TRBJ2-1; D is perhaps TRBD2 (5 bases). Trimming pared 2 bases from V and 2 bases from J, leaving 22 bases between. The CDR3 is 19 residues long. Germline lookup yields CDR1 SGHTA and CDR2 FQGNSA. CDR3 sequence (DNA): TGTGCCAGCAGCTTAACGTGGTCGGGAATTGGCGTTGCCTACAATGAGCAGTTCTTC. Its protein product is CASSLTWSGIGVAYNEQFF.

This chain connects TRBV28 to TRBJ1-6, with D perhaps TRBD1 (5 bases). V was clipped by 4 bases and J by 8 bases, with 18 bases between them. The germline gives CDR1 MDHEN, CDR2 SYDVKM. The CDR3 extends over 16 amino acids. The CDR3 here is CASSSLMGPGDSPLHF. The CDR3 DNA sequence: TGTGCCAGCAGTTCCCTTATGGGGCCGGGGGATTCACCCCTCCACTTT.

This chain joins TRBV9 and TRBJ1-2; D might be TRBD1 (5 bases). V was trimmed by 2 bases and J by 1 base, leaving 12 bases between them. Germline V CDR1 and CDR2: SGDLS, YYNGEE. This CDR3 comprises 15 residues. In nucleotides, the CDR3 is TGTGCCAGCAGCGTGTCGGGACTGTTTAACTATGGCTACACCTTC. Translation gives CASSVSGLFNYGYTF.

The chain couples TRBV30 to TRBJ1-1, with TRBD1 matching 7 bases. This CDR3 spans 13 amino acids. Germline values: CDR1 GTSNPN, CDR2 SVGIG (reference sequence). Losses at the gene ends were 7 bases for V and 5 bases for J; bases not matched to a gene: 10. The CDR3 DNA follows: TGTGCCTCTTCCAGGGGGGCCAGGACTGAAGCTTTCTTT. Protein product: CASSRGARTEAFF.

The J gene is TRBJ1-2, the V gene TRBV5-4; a weak D match, TRBD1 (5 bases). The CDR3 contains 13 residues. Trimming pared 0 bases from V and 2 bases from J, leaving 5 bases between. Germline assignment: CDR1 SGHNT and CDR2 YYREEE (reference sequence). The CDR3 here is CASSLGQNYGYTF. The CDR3 bases are TGTGCCAGCAGCTTGGGACAGAACTATGGCTACACCTTC.

V usage is TRBV5-6 and J usage is TRBJ1-2, with TRBD1 matching 7 bases. CDR3 length: 14 residues. With V trimmed by 4 bases and J by 13 bases, 16 bases remained unmatched. Germline V gene data show CDR1 as SGHDT and CDR2 as YYEEEE. CDR3 sequence reads: CASSPDRALLVPTF. The DNA of the CDR3 is TGTGCCAGCAGCCCCGACAGGGCTCTGCTCGTCCCCACCTTC. Together with reference TRBV5-6 and TRBJ1-2, the CDR3 gives the full variable domain: DAGVTQSPTHLIKTRGQQVTLRCSPKSGHDTVSWYQQALGQGPQFIFQYYEEEERQRGNFPDRFSGHQFPNYSSELNVNALLLGDSALYLCASSPDRALLVPTFGSGTRLTVV.

The rearrangement links TRBV27 to TRBJ1-1; TRBD1 might be the D (5 bases). Germline-derived CDR1 and CDR2 are MNHEY and SMNVEV (reference sequence). This CDR3 is 15 amino acids long. Trimming stripped 6 bases from V and 1 base from J, with 15 bases between. The CDR3 spells CASSIGAGGNTEAFF. CDR3 DNA sequence: TGTGCCAGCAGCATAGGCGCGGGGGGGAACACTGAAGCTTTCTTT.

The rearrangement uses TRBV6-6 and TRBJ2-2; D gene uncertain. V was pared by 4 bases and J by 8 bases, with 8 bases between. The CDR3 has 12 residues. CDR1 and CDR2 (germline): MNHNY, SVGAGI (reference sequence). CDR3 in DNA: TGTGCCAGCAGTTCCTTTCTTGGGGAGCTGTTTTTT. Translating gives CASSSFLGELFF.

V gene TRBV11-3 combines with J gene TRBJ2-1; 7 bases agree with TRBD2. After removal of 5 bases from V and 7 bases from J, the junction contained 11 bases not matched to a gene. This CDR3 comprises 15 residues. The germline V gene has CDR1 SGHNT and CDR2 YENEEA. The CDR3 sequence: CASSHRDYSGNEQFF. The CDR3 nucleotides are TGTGCCAGCAGCCACCGGGACTACTCGGGGAATGAGCAGTTCTTC.

This chain connects TRBV19 to TRBJ1-4; D is uncertain. The V gene lost 5 bases and the J gene lost 8 bases, with 12 bases spanning the gap. CDR3 length: 13 residues. CDR1 and CDR2 from the germline V gene are LNHDA and SQIVND (reference sequence). In DNA, the CDR3 is TGTGCCAGTAGTCACGGAGCTACGGAAAAACTGTTTTTT. Translation: CASSHGATEKLFF. Together with reference TRBV19 and TRBJ1-4, the CDR3 gives the full variable domain: DGGITQSPKYLFRKEGQNVTLSCEQNLNHDAMYWYRQDPGQGLRLIYYSQIVNDFQKGDIAEGYSVSREKKESFPLTVTSAQKNPTAFYLCASSHGATEKLFFGSGTQLSVL.